These 6 T cell receptor beta chains came from one sample sequenced in a study of blood T cell repertoires in COVID-19. TCRdb's table, derived via immunoSEQ multiplex PCR, lists solely in-frame clones and lacks some. Of fewer than 300,000 clones in the sample, roughly 80% were seen once. The sequencing input was PBMCs or T cells enriched from blood (not recorded which). The receptors were sampled from a man aged 40-49 years who had been exposed to COVID-19.

The V gene is TRBV7-6, the J gene TRBJ2-2, with D possibly matching TRBD2 (6 bases). Per the germline V gene, CDR1 is SGHVS and CDR2 is FNYEAQ. V dropped 3 bases and J dropped 7 bases, with 15 bases sitting between them. CDR3 size: 15 residues. The CDR3 nucleotides read TGTGCCAGCAGCTTGAGCTCTAGCGTGGGCGGGGAGCTGTTTTTT. Its translation is CASSLSSSVGGELFF.

The CDR3 spells CAWSGAYYEQYF. CDR3 nucleotides: TGTGCCTGGTCAGGGGCGTACTACGAGCAGTACTTC. The chain is built from TRBV30 and TRBJ2-7; TRBD1 might be the D (6 bases). Per the germline V gene, CDR1 is GTSNPN and CDR2 is SVGIG (reference sequence). This CDR3 comprises 12 residues. Trimming removed 5 bases from V and 3 bases from J, with 11 bases in between.

J is TRBJ1-4 and V is TRBV7-9; 7 nucleotides line up with TRBD1. The CDR3 has 15 amino acids. Germline assignment: CDR1 SEHNR and CDR2 FQNEAQ (reference sequence). Germline trimming cut 4 bases from V and 5 bases from J; bases unmatched to any gene: 7. The CDR3 nucleotides read TGTGCCAGCAGCTCCTCGGACAGGAGGAATGAAAAACTGTTTTTT. Amino acids: CASSSSDRRNEKLFF.

The chain uses TRBV7-3 and TRBJ2-1; no firm D call. CDR3 size: 12 residues. The germline gives CDR1 SGHTA, CDR2 FQGTGA. The V end lost 2 bases, the J end lost 7 bases, and 6 bases lay between the germline ends. The CDR3 DNA reads TGTGCCAGCAGCTTACAAGCGAATGAGCAGTTCTTC. As protein: CASSLQANEQFF.

The V call is TRBV7-8, the J call TRBJ1-2; D is perhaps TRBD1 (6 bases). From germline, CDR1 is SGHVS and CDR2 FQNEAQ. V was trimmed by 6 bases and J by 6 bases, leaving 14 bases between them. CDR3 length: 13 residues. CDR3 sequence reads: CASRYRASDGYTF. The CDR3 region has the DNA TGTGCCAGCAGGTACAGGGCGTCAGATGGCTACACCTTC.

The genes are TRBV5-5 and TRBJ1-4; 9 positions match TRBD1. The CDR3 is 14 residues long. Germline V lookup: CDR1 SGHKS, CDR2 YYEKEE (reference sequence). Trimming at V came to 4 bases and at J to 8 bases, leaving 6 bases not matched to a gene. CDR3 nucleotide sequence: TGTGCCAGCAGCAGTACCGGGACAGGGGAAAAACTGTTTTTT. It encodes CASSSTGTGEKLFF.